This TCR beta chain was sequenced during a study of technical replicates of blood from a handful of donors. This table comes from immunoSEQ multiplex PCR, and its TCRdb copy is limited to in-frame clones, with some not included. The table records some 62,000 clones, roughly 86% of them present only once. The source material was PBMCs. This receptor was obtained from a human donor in good health. Some clones in this sample may be carry-over from other donors' samples.

The CDR3 coding sequence is TGTGCCAGCAGTTTATGGCGGGGGGGTTGGGATACGCAGTATTTT. This translates into CASSLWRGGWDTQYF. This rearrangement joins TRBV27 to TRBJ2-3; 9 bases fit TRBD2. Trimming at V came to 1 base and at J to 6 bases, leaving 5 bases not matched to a gene. This CDR3 has 15 residues. Germline V CDR1 and CDR2: MNHEY, SMNVEV (reference sequence).